This T cell receptor (beta chain) was obtained from a study of blood T cell repertoires in COVID-19. Method: immunoSEQ multiplex PCR; TCRdb's copy keeps in-frame clones and lacks some. The profile covers roughly 400,000 clones, with about 89% appearing a single time and about 2.3% taken by the ten largest. Germline trimming cut 0 bases from V and 4 bases from J; bases unmatched to any gene: 3. Germline V gene sequence: CDR1 SGHRS, CDR2 YFSETQ. The CDR3 sequence is 15 residues long. This TCR was sampled from a woman aged 60-70 years with COVID-19, enrolled during active disease. Sequenced material: peripheral blood. V usage is TRBV5-1 and J usage is TRBJ2-3, with 9 positions matching TRBD2. The CDR3 nucleotides are TGCGCCAGCAGCTTGGGGAGCGGGGGGCCAGATACGCAGTATTTT. Its translation is CASSLGSGGPDTQYF.